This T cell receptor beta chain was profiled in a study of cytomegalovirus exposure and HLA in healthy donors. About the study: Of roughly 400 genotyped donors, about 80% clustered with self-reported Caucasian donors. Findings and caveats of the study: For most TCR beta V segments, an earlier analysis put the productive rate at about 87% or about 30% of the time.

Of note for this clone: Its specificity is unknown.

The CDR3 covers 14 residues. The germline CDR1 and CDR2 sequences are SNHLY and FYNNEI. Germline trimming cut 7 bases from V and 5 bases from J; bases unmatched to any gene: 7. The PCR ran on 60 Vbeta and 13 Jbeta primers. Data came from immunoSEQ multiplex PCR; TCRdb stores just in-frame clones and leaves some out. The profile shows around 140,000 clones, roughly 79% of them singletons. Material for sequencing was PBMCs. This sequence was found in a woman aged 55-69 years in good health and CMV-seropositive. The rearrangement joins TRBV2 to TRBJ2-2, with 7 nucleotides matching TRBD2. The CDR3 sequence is CASTQSGITGELFF. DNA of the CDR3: TGTGCCAGCACCCAAAGCGGGATTACCGGGGAGCTGTTTTTT.